This T cell receptor beta chain appears in the sequencing data of a study of blood T cells in healthy people across ages. Findings and limits, study-wide: The fall in TCR beta diversity per million T cells was roughly linear with age.

Turning to this clonotype: Antigen: not known.

The use of a sample-barcoded 5' primer and a J-beta primer mix characterized a second PCR of about 7 to 12 cycles. TCRdb called the 5' RACE reads again in MiXCR, with one record for every CDR3 protein. In the table there are around 850,000 distinct CDR3 sequences, approximately 35% of which are singletons. This TCR derives from a man aged 18 to 35 in good health. Material for sequencing was blood.

CDR3 amino acids: CASSDSSGDYNEQFF. The CDR3, as DNA: TGTGCCAGCAGTGACTCTAGCGGGGATTACAATGAGCAGTTCTTC. V and J are TRBV6-4 and TRBJ2-1; 8 positions agree with TRBD2. CDR1 and CDR2 from the germline V gene are MRHNA and SNTAGT. The CDR3 length is 15 residues. V shed 0 bases and J 4 bases; nucleotides not matched to a gene: 2.